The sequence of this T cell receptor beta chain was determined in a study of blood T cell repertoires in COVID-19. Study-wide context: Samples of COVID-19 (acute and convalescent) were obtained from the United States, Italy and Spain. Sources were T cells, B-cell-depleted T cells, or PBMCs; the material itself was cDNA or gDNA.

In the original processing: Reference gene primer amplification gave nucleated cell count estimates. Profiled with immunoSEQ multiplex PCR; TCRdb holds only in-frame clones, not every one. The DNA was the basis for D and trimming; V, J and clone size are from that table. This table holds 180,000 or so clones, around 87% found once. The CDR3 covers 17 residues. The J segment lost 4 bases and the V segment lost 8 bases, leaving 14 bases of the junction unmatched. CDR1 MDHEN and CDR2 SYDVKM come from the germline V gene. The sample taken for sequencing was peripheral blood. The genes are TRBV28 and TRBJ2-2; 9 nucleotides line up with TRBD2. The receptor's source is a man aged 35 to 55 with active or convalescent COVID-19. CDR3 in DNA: TGTGCCAGCGGCCCAGCGGGAGGAGGGCGAGGCACCGGGGAGCTGTTTTTT. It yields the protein CASGPAGGGRGTGELFF.